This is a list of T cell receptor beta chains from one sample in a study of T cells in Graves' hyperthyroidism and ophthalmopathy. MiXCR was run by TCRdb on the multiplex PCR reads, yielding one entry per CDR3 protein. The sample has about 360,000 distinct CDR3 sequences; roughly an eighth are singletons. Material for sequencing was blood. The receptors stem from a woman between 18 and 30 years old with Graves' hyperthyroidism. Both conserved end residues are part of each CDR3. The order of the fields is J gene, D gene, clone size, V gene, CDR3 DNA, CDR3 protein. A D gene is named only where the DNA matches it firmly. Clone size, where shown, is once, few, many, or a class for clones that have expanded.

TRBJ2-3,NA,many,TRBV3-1,TGTGCCAGCAGCCGTAAGGAACGGCTTGGCAACGAGGATACGCAGTATTTT,CASSRKERLGNEDTQYF
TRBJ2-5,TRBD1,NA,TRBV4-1,TGCGCCAGCAGACCGGGACAGGGGATACAAGAGACCCAGTACTTC,CASRPGQGIQETQYF
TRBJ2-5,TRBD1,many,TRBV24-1,TGTGCCACCAGTGATTTGCAGGACAGGGCAGGGACCCAGTACTTC,CATSDLQDRAGTQYF
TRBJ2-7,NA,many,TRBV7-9,TGTGCCAGCAGCCAGACGGCCGAGCAGTACTTC,CASSQTAEQYF
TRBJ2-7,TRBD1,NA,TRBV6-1,TGTGCCAGCAGGCGACAGGGGGCTTCTGGCGAGCAGTACTTC,CASRRQGASGEQYF
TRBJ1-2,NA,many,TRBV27,TGTGCCACCGCAAGGGGAGATCCTAACTATGGCTACACCTTC,CATARGDPNYGYTF
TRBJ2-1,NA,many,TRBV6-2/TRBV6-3,TGTGCCAGCAGACCCCTGACTTCCAGCTCCTACAATGAGCAGTTCTTC,CASRPLTSSSYNEQFF
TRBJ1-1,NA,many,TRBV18,TGTGCCAGCTCACCAGGGCAGGGGAACACTGAAGCTTTCTTT,CASSPGQGNTEAFF
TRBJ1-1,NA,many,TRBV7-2,TGTGCCAGCAGCCCCACGATCGACACTGAAGCTTTCTTT,CASSPTIDTEAFF
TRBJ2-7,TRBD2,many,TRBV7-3,TGTGCCAGCAGTTCGACTAGCGCGGGGGAGCAGTACTTC,CASSSTSAGEQYF
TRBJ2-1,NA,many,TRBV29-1,TGCAGCGTTGTAGCGGTAGCCTACAATGAGCAGTTCTTC,CSVVAVAYNEQFF
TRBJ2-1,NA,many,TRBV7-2,TGTGCCAGCAGCCCCTCGGTGGGACGGAGCAATGAGCAGTTCTTC,CASSPSVGRSNEQFF
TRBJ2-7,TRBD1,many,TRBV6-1,TGTGCCAGCAGTGAAGACAGGGGGCCGAGGGAGCAGTACTTC,CASSEDRGPREQYF
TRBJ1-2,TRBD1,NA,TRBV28,TGTGCCAGCAGTTCACCCCTGGACAGGAACTATGGCTACACCTTC,CASSSPLDRNYGYTF
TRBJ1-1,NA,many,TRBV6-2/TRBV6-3,TGTGCCAGCAGTTACCGAACGGCTGGGAACACTGAAGCTTTCTTT,CASSYRTAGNTEAFF
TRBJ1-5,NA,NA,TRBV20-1,TGCAGTGCTGCCACAGATAGCAATCAGCCCCGGCATTTT,CSAATDSNQPRHF
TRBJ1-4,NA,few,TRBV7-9,TGTGCCAGCAGCCTCCGGATCTATGAAAAACTGTTTTTT,CASSLRIYEKLFF
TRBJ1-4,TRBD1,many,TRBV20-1,TGCAGTGCTGCGACAGGGAGCCCAACTAATGAAAAACTGTTTTTT,CSAATGSPTNEKLFF
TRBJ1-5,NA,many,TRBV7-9,TGTGCCAGCAGCTTGTCTGGCGAGGGGGGGCATCAGCCCCAGCATTTT,CASSLSGEGGHQPQHF
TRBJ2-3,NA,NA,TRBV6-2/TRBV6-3,TGTGCCAGCAGTTACCCCGATACGCAGTATTTT,CASSYPDTQYF
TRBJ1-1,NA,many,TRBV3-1,TGTGCCAGCAGCCAAGTCCTGGGTCCCACTGAAGCTTTCTTT,CASSQVLGPTEAFF
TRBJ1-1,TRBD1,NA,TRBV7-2,TGTGCCAGCAGCTATTCCGACAGGGGGCCGAACACTGAAGCTTTCTTT,CASSYSDRGPNTEAFF
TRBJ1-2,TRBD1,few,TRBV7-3,TGTGCCAGCAGCTTAGCCCCCCGGGGGACAGTATATGGCTACACCTTC,CASSLAPRGTVYGYTF
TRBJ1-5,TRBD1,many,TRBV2,TGTGCCAGCAACAGGGGCGATCAGCCCCAGCATTTT,CASNRGDQPQHF
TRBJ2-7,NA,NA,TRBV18,TGTGCCAGCTCACCACCGGGGAAGGGTTCCTACGAGCAGTACTTC,CASSPPGKGSYEQYF
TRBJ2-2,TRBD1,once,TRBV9,TGTGCCAGCAGCCCCTCCGGGACAGGGAACACCGGGGAGCTGTTTTTT,CASSPSGTGNTGELFF
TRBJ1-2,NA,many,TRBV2,TGTGCCAGCAGTGTCCGGGAAAGGTTTGAGGACTATGGCTACACCTTC,CASSVRERFEDYGYTF
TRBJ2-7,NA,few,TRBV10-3,TGTGCCATCGGGACCTCCTACGAGCAGTACTTC,CAIGTSYEQYF
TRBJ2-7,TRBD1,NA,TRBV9,TGTGCCAGCAGTCAAAACCCGACCGGGACAGGGAACCACGAGCAGTACTTC,CASSQNPTGTGNHEQYF
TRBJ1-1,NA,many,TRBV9,TGTGCCAGCAGCGTGGGCGGAGGGACCACTGAAGCTTTCTTT,CASSVGGGTTEAFF
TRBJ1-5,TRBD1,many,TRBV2,TGTGCCAGCAGTGTGGGAGGGACAGTCGTGGGCAATCAGCCCCAGCATTTT,CASSVGGTVVGNQPQHF
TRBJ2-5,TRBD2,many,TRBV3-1,TGTGCCAGCAGCTTCGGGACTATTGGAGAGACCCAGTACTTC,CASSFGTIGETQYF
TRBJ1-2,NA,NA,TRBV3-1,TGTGCCAGCAGCCACGACCGAGCTAACTATGGCTACACCTTC,CASSHDRANYGYTF
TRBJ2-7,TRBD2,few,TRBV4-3,TGCGCCAGCAGCCAAGGGCTGGACGGGGGGAGGGTCGAGCAGTACTTC,CASSQGLDGGRVEQYF
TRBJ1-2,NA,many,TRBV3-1,TGTGCCAGCACTTCTTTAGACAGCCTTGGCTACACCTTC,CASTSLDSLGYTF
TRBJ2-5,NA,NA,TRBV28,TGTGCCAGCAGTATATGGACAGCAAAAGAGACCCAGTACTTC,CASSIWTAKETQYF
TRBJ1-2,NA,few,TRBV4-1,TGCGCCAGCAGCCAAGTGGGCTATGGCTACACCTTC,CASSQVGYGYTF
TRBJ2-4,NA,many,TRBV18,TGTGCCAGCTCACCGGGGCGGGAAAACATTCAGTACTTC,CASSPGRENIQYF
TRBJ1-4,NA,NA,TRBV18,TGTGCCAGCTCACCCGGGTTAGGAGGCGGTGAAAAACTGTTTTTT,CASSPGLGGGEKLFF
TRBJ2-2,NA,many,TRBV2,TGTGCCAGCAGTGAATGGCTAGATGGCACCGGGGAGCTGTTTTTT,CASSEWLDGTGELFF
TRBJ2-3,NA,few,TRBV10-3,TGTGCCATCAGCTCTATCACAGATACGCAGTATTTT,CAISSITDTQYF
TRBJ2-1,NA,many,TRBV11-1,TGTGCCAGCACCATCCTGGGGCCTAGGGATGAGCAGTTCTTC,CASTILGPRDEQFF
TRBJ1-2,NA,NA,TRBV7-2,TGTGCCAGCAGCTTAGCGACAGGCCTCTATGGCTACACCTTC,CASSLATGLYGYTF
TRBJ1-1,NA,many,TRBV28,TGTGCCAGCACTCCTGGACCACGAGGGACTGAAGCTTTCTTT,CASTPGPRGTEAFF
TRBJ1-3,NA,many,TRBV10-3,TGTGCCATCAGTGAGGCCAGCTACTCCTCTGGAAACACCATATATTTT,CAISEASYSSGNTIYF
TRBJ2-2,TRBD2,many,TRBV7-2,TGTGCCAGCAGCTTAGTGGAGGGGAGGGCCCCTGGGGAGCTGTTTTTT,CASSLVEGRAPGELFF
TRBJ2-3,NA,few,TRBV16,TGTGCCAGCAGCCCATACAGTAACACAGATACGCAGTATTTT,CASSPYSNTDTQYF